This TCR beta chain comes out of a study of control samples from healthy donors and cancer patients. This table comes from immunoSEQ multiplex PCR, and its TCRdb copy is limited to in-frame clones, with some not included. Of approximately 140,000 clones in the sample, roughly 89% were seen once. The length of the CDR3 is 14 residues. The germline V and J ends were trimmed by 1 base and 5 bases, with 11 bases remaining between them. Germline V lookup: CDR1 SGHTA, CDR2 FQGNSA. Sequenced: blood. The chain links TRBV7-2 to TRBJ2-5, with D maybe TRBD1 (5 bases). The receptor's source is a man aged 18 to 30 in good health. In DNA, the CDR3 is TGTGCCAGCAGCTTAGAGGGGTTCTGGGAGACCCAGTACTTC. It specifies CASSLEGFWETQYF. Based on the CDR3 plus reference TRBV7-2 and TRBJ2-5, the full variable domain is GAGVSQSPSNKVTEKGKDVELRCDPISGHTALYWYRQSLGQGLEFLIYFQGNSAPDKSGLPSDRFSAERTGGSVSTLTIQRTQQEDSAVYLCASSLEGFWETQYFGPGTRLLVL.